The 23 T cell receptor beta chains presented below share a single source sample, sequenced in a study of persistence of HIV-infected CD4 T cells (dated by TCRdb to the early 2020s). Their specific antigens are unknown. The sample's treatment or condition, from its label and the paper: suppressive antiretroviral therapy. A pool of overlapping HIV-1 Gag 15-mer peptides, at 0.75 to 1 ug per peptide per mL, was used to stimulate the cells. Memory CD4+ T cells that did not respond, being CD40L-negative, CD69-negative and CD45RO-high, were sorted as memory populations depleted of antigen-responding cells. The immunoSEQ hsTCRB assay version 4 in survey mode was used to sequence TCRbeta repertoires from genomic DNA. The table comes from immuneACCESS by way of TCRdb, which keeps in-frame sequences with V and J called. Part of the clones is missing from these tables; in studies checked, under half for an unresolved V gene and the rest for unknown reasons. The table for this sample lists about 64,000 clones; approximately 75% of them were counted only once. Of the sample, around 1.7% is held by the ten largest clones.

The source material was CD4+ T cells sorted from PBMCs after roughly 17-hour stimulation, sampled from a patient who received antiretroviral therapy. The cell subset or site label, read with the paper, signifies: CD40L-CD69- CD45RO-high memory CD4 T cells not responding to Gag peptides. The receptors derive from an adult man with HIV who was CMV-seropositive.

This chain links TRBV28 with TRBJ1-6; TRBD1 agrees at 7 bases. The V and J ends lost 7 bases and 10 bases, in that order; junction bases with no gene match: 4. This CDR3 region has 12 residues. The germline gives CDR1 MDHEN, CDR2 SYDVKM. CDR3 coding DNA: TGTGCCAGCAAGACAGGGAGGTCACCCCTCCACTTT. This encodes CASKTGRSPLHF.

The rearrangement links TRBV12-3 or TRBV12-4 to TRBJ1-1; possible D gene TRBD1, 6 bases. The CDR3 has 12 amino acids. With 8 bases removed from V and 8 bases from J, the gap between germline ends came to 15 bases. This CDR3 reads CASALQGFEAFF. The CDR3 coding sequence is TGTGCCAGCGCCCTCCAGGGGTTCGAAGCTTTCTTT.

The chain couples TRBV5-1 to TRBJ1-4, with D tentatively TRBD1 (6 bases). Germline CDR1 and CDR2: SGHRS and YFSETQ. The CDR3 contains 16 residues. V lost 0 bases, J lost 3 bases, and 12 bases lay in between. CDR3 coding DNA: TGCGCCAGCAGCTTGGAGGGGGGGTTGTCTAATGAAAAACTGTTTTTT. Residues: CASSLEGGLSNEKLFF.

This chain joins TRBV6-1 and TRBJ2-7; D is undetermined. The CDR3 is 13 residues long. CDR1 MNHNS and CDR2 SASEGT come from the germline V gene. Trimming took 3 bases from V and 2 from J, leaving 8 bases between them. CDR3 residues: CASSERIAYEQYF. Here the CDR3 DNA reads TGTGCCAGCAGTGAGAGGATCGCCTACGAGCAGTACTTC.

This clone appeared a single time. The rearrangement joins TRBV6-5 to TRBJ1-1, with a possible D match to TRBD1 (6 bases). The germline gives CDR1 MNHEY, CDR2 SVGAGI. This CDR3 spans 11 amino acids. V dropped 6 bases and J dropped 7 bases, with 9 bases sitting between them. CDR3 loop: CASRDRLEAFF. The DNA of the CDR3 is TGTGCCAGCAGGGACAGACTTGAAGCTTTCTTT.

This clone was seen once. Here the CDR3 DNA reads TGTGCCAGTGGCCCGACGGGCACTGAAGCTTTCTTT. This sequence encodes CASGPTGTEAFF. The chain has TRBV19 and TRBJ1-1; D gene unclear. V lost 8 bases to trimming and J lost 4 bases, with 11 bases between them. The CDR3 extends over 12 amino acids. Germline V CDR1 and CDR2: LNHDA, SQIVND (reference sequence).

The chain employs TRBV3-1 (or the pseudogene TRBV3-2) and TRBJ2-1; D might be TRBD1 (7 bases). This CDR3 region has 15 residues. V was trimmed by 4 bases and J by 8 bases, leaving 18 bases between them. In germline, CDR1 is LGHDT, CDR2 YNNKEL (reference sequence). The CDR3 bases are TGTGCCAGCAGCCCGGAGAACAGGGGAGGCCATGAGCAGTTCTTC. It yields the protein CASSPENRGGHEQFF.

The rearrangement uses TRBV11-2 and TRBJ2-1; no reliable D call. The V gene lost 4 bases and the J gene lost 4 bases, with 5 bases spanning the gap. The V gene's germline CDR1 is SGHAT and CDR2 FQNNGV. There are 12 residues in the CDR3. The CDR3 spells CASSSLYNEQFF. The CDR3, as DNA: TGTGCCAGCAGCTCCCTTTACAATGAGCAGTTCTTC.

This chain connects TRBV2 to TRBJ1-2, with 7 positions matching TRBD1. Trimming took 7 bases from V and 5 from J; bases not matched to a gene: 22. Germline values: CDR1 SNHLY, CDR2 FYNNEI. This CDR3 spans 18 amino acids. CDR3 sequence: CASILPGTVGRGEYGYTF. The CDR3 region has the DNA TGTGCCAGCATTTTACCCGGGACAGTCGGCCGGGGGGAATATGGCTACACCTTC.

The chain couples TRBV6-5 to TRBJ1-3, with 8 nucleotides matching TRBD1. This CDR3 has 14 residues. V dropped 6 bases and J dropped 5; count of bases not matched to a gene: 6. CDR1 is MNHEY and CDR2 is SVGAGI in the germline V gene. CDR3 nucleotides: TGTGCCAGCAGGGACGGACAGGGCAGAAACACCATATATTTT. Residues: CASRDGQGRNTIYF.

This chain joins TRBV5-1 and TRBJ2-1; the D gene is possibly TRBD2 (5 bases). This CDR3 contains 14 residues. Trimming shortened V by 5 bases and J by 8 bases, and 17 bases separated the two germline ends. Germline V lookup: CDR1 SGHRS, CDR2 YFSETQ. The DNA of the CDR3 is TGCGCCAGCAGAGGGTCAGCCCACGGGGATGAGCAGTTCTTC. Translating it yields CASRGSAHGDEQFF.

This rearrangement joins TRBV12-3 or TRBV12-4 to TRBJ1-1; no definite D call. V lost 2 bases and J 5 bases, leaving 9 bases between the germline ends. The CDR3 has 13 amino acids. CDR3 nucleotide sequence: TGTGCCAGCAGTTTAAAAACCGGGACTGAAGCTTTCTTT. Its translation is CASSLKTGTEAFF.

The rearrangement uses TRBV2 and TRBJ1-6; D possibly corresponds to TRBD1 (5 bases). Germline loops: CDR1 SNHLY, CDR2 FYNNEI. CDR3 length: 16 amino acids. V lost 4 bases and J lost 4, with 14 bases in between. The CDR3 DNA reads TGTGCCAGCAGTGCTAGAGGGGCAGCTTATAATTCACCCCTCCACTTT. This gives the protein CASSARGAAYNSPLHF.

A word on this clone: Its ends do not fully match the called genes, so a read error is possible. The chain links TRBV12-3 or TRBV12-4 to TRBJ1-3, with D uncertain. This CDR3 has 13 residues. CDR3 sequence reads: CASRLEAGYTIYF. The CDR3 nucleotides are TGTGCCAGCAGGTTAGAAGCTGGATACACCATATATTTT.

This chain joins TRBV19 and TRBJ2-7; TRBD1 agrees at 9 bases. This CDR3 is 15 amino acids long. CDR1 and CDR2 from the germline V gene are LNHDA and SQIVND (reference sequence). J lost 3 bases, V lost 7 bases, and 10 bases had no gene match. The CDR3 region has the DNA TGTGCCAGTACCCCAAGGGGGACAGGGATCTACGAGCAGTACTTC. Protein sequence: CASTPRGTGIYEQYF.

The V call is TRBV4-2, the J call TRBJ2-3; 10 nucleotides match TRBD2. V gave up 0 bases and J gave up 2 bases; unmatched junction bases: 5. CDR1 LGHNA and CDR2 YNFKEQ come from the germline V gene. The CDR3 covers 17 residues. The DNA of the CDR3 is TGTGCCAGCAGCCAAGACGTAGCGGGGGGCCACACAGATACGCAGTATTTT. Residues: CASSQDVAGGHTDTQYF.

This clone was counted once. The V and J genes are TRBV5-1 and TRBJ2-3, with 8 bases fitting TRBD1. The trim removed 4 bases at V and 2 bases at J, leaving 6 bases unmatched. This CDR3 has 15 amino acids. Germline CDR1 SGHRS, CDR2 YFSETQ. CDR3 nucleotides: TGCGCCAGCAGCCGGGACAGGCCCCCCACAGATACGCAGTATTTT. Its translation: CASSRDRPPTDTQYF.

The gene calls are TRBV2 and TRBJ2-1, with D possibly being TRBD2 (5 bases). Germline V gives CDR1 SNHLY, CDR2 FYNNEI. The CDR3 is 11 residues long. Trimming removed 6 bases from V and 6 bases from J, with 6 bases in between. In nucleotides, the CDR3 is TGTGCCAGCAGGGCGGGCAATGAGCAGTTCTTC. This encodes CASRAGNEQFF. Complete variable domain (other parts from reference TRBV2 and TRBJ2-1): EPEVTQTPSHQVTQMGQEVILRCVPISNHLYFYWYRQILGQKVEFLVSFYNNEISEKSEIFDDQFSVERPDGSNFTLKIRSTKLEDSAMYFCASRAGNEQFFGPGTRLTVL.

The chain joins TRBV6-5 to TRBJ1-5; D is ambiguous. This CDR3 contains 13 residues. Trimming left V 6 bases short and J 3 bases short, with 9 bases between. Looked up from germline, CDR1 is MNHEY and CDR2 is SVGAGI. The chain's CDR3 is CASRGSINQPQHF. The CDR3 DNA is TGTGCCAGCAGGGGGAGTATCAATCAGCCCCAGCATTTT.

This chain connects TRBV11-3 to TRBJ2-1, with unresolved D. The CDR3 contains 17 residues. The germline V and J ends were trimmed by 0 bases and 0 bases, with 12 bases remaining between them. Germline values: CDR1 SGHNT, CDR2 YENEEA. The CDR3 DNA reads as TGTGCCAGCAGCTTAGATCCCGGCCAGGACTCCTACAATGAGCAGTTCTTC. Protein product: CASSLDPGQDSYNEQFF.

V is TRBV2 and J is TRBJ1-6; 9 nucleotides align to TRBD1. The CDR3 is made up of 15 amino acids. Germline V CDR1 and CDR2: SNHLY, FYNNEI. V lost 1 base, J lost 10 bases, and 5 bases stayed unmatched. CDR3 DNA sequence: TGTGCCAGCAGTGAAGAAACAGGGGGCCGCTCACCCCTCCACTTT. It encodes CASSEETGGRSPLHF.

V gene TRBV28 combines with J gene TRBJ2-7; the D is unclear. This CDR3 spans 12 amino acids. The germline gives CDR1 MDHEN, CDR2 SYDVKM. Trimming stripped 2 bases from V and 2 bases from J, with 4 bases between. The CDR3 nucleotides read TGTGCCAGCAGTTTACTCACCTACGAGCAGTACTTC. Translation gives CASSLLTYEQYF.

The chain's CDR3 is CASSPDPPVSYEQYF. The DNA of the CDR3 is TGCGCCAGCAGCCCGGACCCCCCGGTATCCTACGAGCAGTACTTC. The chain is built from TRBV5-1 and TRBJ2-7; D is uncertain. Germline V gene lookup returns CDR1 SGHRS and CDR2 YFSETQ. This CDR3 region has 15 residues. V shed 4 bases and J shed 1 base, with 15 bases lying between them.